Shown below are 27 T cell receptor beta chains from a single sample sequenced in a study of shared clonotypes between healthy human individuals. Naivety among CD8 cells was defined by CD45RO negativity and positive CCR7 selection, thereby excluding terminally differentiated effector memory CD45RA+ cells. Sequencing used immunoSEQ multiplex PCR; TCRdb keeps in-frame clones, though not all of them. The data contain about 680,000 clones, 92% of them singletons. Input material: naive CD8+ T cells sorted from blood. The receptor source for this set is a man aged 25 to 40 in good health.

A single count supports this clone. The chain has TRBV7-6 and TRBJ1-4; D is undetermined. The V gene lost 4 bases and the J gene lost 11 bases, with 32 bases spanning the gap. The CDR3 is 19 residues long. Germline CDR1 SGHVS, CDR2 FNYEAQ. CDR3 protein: CASSSYAMVGDRSSAKLFF. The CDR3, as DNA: TGTGCCAGCAGCTCCTATGCGATGGTCGGCGATAGAAGTTCGGCCAAACTGTTTTTT.

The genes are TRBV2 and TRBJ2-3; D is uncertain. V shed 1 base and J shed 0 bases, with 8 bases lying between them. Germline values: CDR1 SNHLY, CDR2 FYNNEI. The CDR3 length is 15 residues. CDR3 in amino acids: CASSEGRVSTDTQYF. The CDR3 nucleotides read TGTGCCAGCAGTGAAGGAAGAGTTAGCACAGATACGCAGTATTTT.

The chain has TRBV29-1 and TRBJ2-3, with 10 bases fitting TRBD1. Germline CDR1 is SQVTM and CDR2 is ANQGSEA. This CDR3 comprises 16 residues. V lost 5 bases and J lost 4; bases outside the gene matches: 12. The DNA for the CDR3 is TGCAGCGTTCACGGCGGGGGGACAGGGGTGGCAGATACGCAGTATTTT. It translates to CSVHGGGTGVADTQYF.

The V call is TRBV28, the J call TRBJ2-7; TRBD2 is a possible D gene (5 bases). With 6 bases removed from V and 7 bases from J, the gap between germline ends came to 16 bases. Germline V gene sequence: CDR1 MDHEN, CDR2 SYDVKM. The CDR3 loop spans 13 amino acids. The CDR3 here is CASRPRGRPEQYF. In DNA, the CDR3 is TGTGCCAGCAGGCCCCGAGGGAGACCTGAGCAGTACTTC. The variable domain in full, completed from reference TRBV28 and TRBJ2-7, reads DVKVTQSSRYLVKRTGEKVFLECVQDMDHENMFWYRQDPGLGLRLIYFSYDVKMKEKGDIPEGYSVSREKKERFSLILESASTNQTSMYLCASRPRGRPEQYFGPGTRLTVT.

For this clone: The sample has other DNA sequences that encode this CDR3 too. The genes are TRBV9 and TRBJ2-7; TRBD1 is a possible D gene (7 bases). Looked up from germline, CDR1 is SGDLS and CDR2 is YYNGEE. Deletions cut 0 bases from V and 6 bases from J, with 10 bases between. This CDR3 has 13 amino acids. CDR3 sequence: CASSVAGGGEQYF. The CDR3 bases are TGTGCCAGCAGCGTAGCAGGGGGAGGCGAGCAGTACTTC. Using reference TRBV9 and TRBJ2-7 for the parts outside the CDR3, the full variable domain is DSGVTQTPKHLITATGQRVTLRCSPRSGDLSVYWYQQSLDQGLQFLIQYYNGEERAKGNILERFSAQQFPDLHSELNLSSLELGDSALYFCASSVAGGGEQYFGPGTRLTVT.

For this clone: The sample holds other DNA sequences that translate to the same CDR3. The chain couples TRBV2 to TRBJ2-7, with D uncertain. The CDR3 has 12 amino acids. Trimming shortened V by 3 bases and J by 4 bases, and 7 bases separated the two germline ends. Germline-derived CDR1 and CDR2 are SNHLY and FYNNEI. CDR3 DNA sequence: TGTGCCAGCAGTGATGGGATTTACGAGCAGTACTTC. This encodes CASSDGIYEQYF. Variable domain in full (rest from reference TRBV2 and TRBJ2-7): EPEVTQTPSHQVTQMGQEVILRCVPISNHLYFYWYRQILGQKVEFLVSFYNNEISEKSEIFDDQFSVERPDGSNFTLKIRSTKLEDSAMYFCASSDGIYEQYFGPGTRLTVT.

The CDR3 nucleotides read TGTGCCAGCAGTCCCACTAGCGGATACTACAATGAGCAGTTCTTC. This encodes CASSPTSGYYNEQFF. This chain joins TRBV2 and TRBJ2-1, with 8 bases lining up with TRBD2. The J segment lost 3 bases and the V segment lost 5 bases, leaving 6 bases of the junction unmatched. Germline-derived CDR1 and CDR2 are SNHLY and FYNNEI. The length of the CDR3 is 15 residues.

The CDR3 DNA sequence: TGTGCCAGCAGCTACCTAAGTCCGAAAGAGTTCTTC. Protein product: CASSYLSPKEFF. The chain couples TRBV5-6 to TRBJ2-1; unclear D gene. The CDR3 covers 12 residues. The V and J ends lost 3 bases and 14 bases respectively, with 15 bases between them. Germline V lookup: CDR1 SGHDT, CDR2 YYEEEE. Full variable domain (rest looked up from reference TRBV5-6 and TRBJ2-1): DAGVTQSPTHLIKTRGQQVTLRCSPKSGHDTVSWYQQALGQGPQFIFQYYEEEERQRGNFPDRFSGHQFPNYSSELNVNALLLGDSALYLCASSYLSPKEFFGPGTRLTVL.

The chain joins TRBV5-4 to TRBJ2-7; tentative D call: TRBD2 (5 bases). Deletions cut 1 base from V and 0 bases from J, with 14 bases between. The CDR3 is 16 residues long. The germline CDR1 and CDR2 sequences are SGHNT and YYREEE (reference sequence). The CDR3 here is CASSLWPGSGSYEQYF. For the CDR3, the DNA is TGTGCCAGCAGCTTGTGGCCGGGGTCGGGCTCCTACGAGCAGTACTTC.

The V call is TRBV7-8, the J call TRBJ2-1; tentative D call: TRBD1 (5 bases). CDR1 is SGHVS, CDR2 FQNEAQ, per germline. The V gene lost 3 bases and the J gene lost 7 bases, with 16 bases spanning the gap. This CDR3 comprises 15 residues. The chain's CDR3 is CASSFSRVPLNEQFF. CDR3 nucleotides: TGTGCCAGCAGCTTCAGCAGGGTCCCCCTAAATGAGCAGTTCTTC.

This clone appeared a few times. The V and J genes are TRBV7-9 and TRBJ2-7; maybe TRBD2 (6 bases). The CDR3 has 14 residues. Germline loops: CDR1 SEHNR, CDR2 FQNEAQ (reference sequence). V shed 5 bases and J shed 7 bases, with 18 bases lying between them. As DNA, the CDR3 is TGTGCCAGCAGCCCGCCGGGCGGGACGCGAGAGCAGTACTTC. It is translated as CASSPPGGTREQYF.

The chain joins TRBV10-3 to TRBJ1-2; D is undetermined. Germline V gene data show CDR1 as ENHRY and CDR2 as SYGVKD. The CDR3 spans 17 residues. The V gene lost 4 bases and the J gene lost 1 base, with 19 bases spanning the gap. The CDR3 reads CAISVGSTNSINYGYTF. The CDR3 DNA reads TGTGCCATCAGTGTGGGCAGCACGAACTCGATTAACTATGGCTACACCTTC.

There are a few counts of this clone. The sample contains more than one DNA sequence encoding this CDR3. As DNA, the CDR3 is TGTGCCAGCAGCGTAGTTGGGACCGGGGAGCTGTTTTTT. Translating gives CASSVVGTGELFF. The J gene is TRBJ2-2, the V gene TRBV9; D is undetermined. The V gene's germline CDR1 is SGDLS and CDR2 YYNGEE. The germline V and J ends were trimmed by 0 bases and 5 bases, with 5 bases remaining between them. The CDR3 is made up of 13 amino acids.

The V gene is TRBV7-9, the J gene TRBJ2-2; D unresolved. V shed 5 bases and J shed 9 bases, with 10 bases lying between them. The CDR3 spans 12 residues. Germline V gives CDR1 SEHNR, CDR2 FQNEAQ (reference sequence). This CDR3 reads CASSPPARELFF. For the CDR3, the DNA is TGTGCCAGCAGCCCTCCGGCCAGGGAGCTGTTTTTT.

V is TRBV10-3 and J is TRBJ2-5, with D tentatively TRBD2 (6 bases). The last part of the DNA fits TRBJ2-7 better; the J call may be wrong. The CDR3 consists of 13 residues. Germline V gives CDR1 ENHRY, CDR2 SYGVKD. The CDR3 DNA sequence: TGTGCCATCAGTGAGCGGGGGACCTACGAGCAGTACTTC. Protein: CAISERGTYEQYF.

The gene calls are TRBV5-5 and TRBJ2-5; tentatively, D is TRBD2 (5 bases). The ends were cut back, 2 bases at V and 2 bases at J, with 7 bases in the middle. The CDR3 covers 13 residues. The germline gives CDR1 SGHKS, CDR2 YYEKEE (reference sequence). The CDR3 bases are TGTGCCAGCAGCTTACCGGGACAAGAGACCCAGTACTTC. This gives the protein CASSLPGQETQYF.

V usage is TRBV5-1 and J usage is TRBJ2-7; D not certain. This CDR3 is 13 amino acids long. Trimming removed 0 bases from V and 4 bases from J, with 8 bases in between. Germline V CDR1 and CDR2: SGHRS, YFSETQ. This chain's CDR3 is CASSLGAQYEQYF. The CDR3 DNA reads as TGCGCCAGCAGCTTGGGAGCCCAGTACGAGCAGTACTTC. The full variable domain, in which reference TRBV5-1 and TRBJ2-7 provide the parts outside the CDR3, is KAGVTQTPRYLIKTRGQQVTLSCSPISGHRSVSWYQQTPGQGLQFLFEYFSETQRNKGNFPGRFSGRQFSNSRSEMNVSTLELGDSALYLCASSLGAQYEQYFGPGTRLTVT.

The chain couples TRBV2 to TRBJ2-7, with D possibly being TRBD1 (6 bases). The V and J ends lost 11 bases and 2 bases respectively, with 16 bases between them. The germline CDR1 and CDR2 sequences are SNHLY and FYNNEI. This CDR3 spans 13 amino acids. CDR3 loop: CAANRDAAYEQYF. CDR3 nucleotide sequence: TGTGCCGCAAACAGGGACGCCGCCTACGAGCAGTACTTC.

CDR3 in DNA: TGTGCCACCAGCAAAAGGGCAGGGGGTAACTACGAGCAGTACTTC. The encoded protein is CATSKRAGGNYEQYF. The rearrangement uses TRBV15 and TRBJ2-7; the match to TRBD1 covers 7 bases. V lost 4 bases to trimming and J lost 3 bases; unmatched junction nucleotides: 9. This CDR3 region has 15 residues. Germline V gene sequence: CDR1 LNHNV, CDR2 YYDKDF (reference sequence).

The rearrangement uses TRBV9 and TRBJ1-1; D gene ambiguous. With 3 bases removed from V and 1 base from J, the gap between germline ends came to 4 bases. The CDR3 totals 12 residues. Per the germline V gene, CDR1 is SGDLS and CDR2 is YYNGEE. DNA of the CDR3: TGTGCCAGCAGCGAATGGAACACTGAAGCTTTCTTT. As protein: CASSEWNTEAFF.

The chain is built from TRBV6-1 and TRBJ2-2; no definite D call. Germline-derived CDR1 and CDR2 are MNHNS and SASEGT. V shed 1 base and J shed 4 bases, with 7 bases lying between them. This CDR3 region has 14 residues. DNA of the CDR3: TGTGCCAGCAGTGAAGGGACCCCCACCGGGGAGCTGTTTTTT. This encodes CASSEGTPTGELFF.

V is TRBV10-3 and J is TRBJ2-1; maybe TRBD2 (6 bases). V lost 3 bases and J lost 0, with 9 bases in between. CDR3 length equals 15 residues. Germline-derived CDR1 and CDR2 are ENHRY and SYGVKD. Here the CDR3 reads CAISEAGSSYNEQFF. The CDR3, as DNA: TGTGCCATCAGTGAAGCCGGGAGCTCCTACAATGAGCAGTTCTTC.

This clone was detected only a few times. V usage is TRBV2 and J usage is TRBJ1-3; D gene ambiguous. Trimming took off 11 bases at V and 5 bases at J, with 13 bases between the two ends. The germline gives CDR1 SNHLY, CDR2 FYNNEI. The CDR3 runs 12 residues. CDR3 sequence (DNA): TGTGCCGTACATGTAGACAGAAACACCATATATTTT. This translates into CAVHVDRNTIYF.

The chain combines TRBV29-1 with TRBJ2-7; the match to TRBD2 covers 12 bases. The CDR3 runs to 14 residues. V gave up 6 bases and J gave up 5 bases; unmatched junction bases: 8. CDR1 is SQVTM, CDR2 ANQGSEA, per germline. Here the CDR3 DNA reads TGCAGCGTGCCGACGGGACTAGCGGGCGACGAGCAGTACTTC. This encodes CSVPTGLAGDEQYF.

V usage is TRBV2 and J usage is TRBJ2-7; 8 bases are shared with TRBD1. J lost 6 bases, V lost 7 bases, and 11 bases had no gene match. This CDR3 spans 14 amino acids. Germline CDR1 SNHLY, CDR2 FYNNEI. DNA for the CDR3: TGTGCCAGCATTCCCCTGGACAGGGCCCTCGAGCAGTACTTC. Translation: CASIPLDRALEQYF.

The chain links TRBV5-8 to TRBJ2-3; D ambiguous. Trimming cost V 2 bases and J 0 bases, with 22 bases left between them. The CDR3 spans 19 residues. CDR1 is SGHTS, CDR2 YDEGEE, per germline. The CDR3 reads CASSFGRSGASPSTDTQYF. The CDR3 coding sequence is TGTGCCAGCAGCTTCGGGCGGTCGGGTGCGTCGCCTAGCACAGATACGCAGTATTTT.

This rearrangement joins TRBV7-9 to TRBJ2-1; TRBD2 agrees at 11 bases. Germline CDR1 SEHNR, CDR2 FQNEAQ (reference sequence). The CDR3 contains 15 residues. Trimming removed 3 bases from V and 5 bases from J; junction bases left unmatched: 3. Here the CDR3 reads CASSFPTSGNNEQFF. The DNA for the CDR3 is TGTGCCAGCAGCTTTCCGACTAGCGGGAACAATGAGCAGTTCTTC.